This T cell receptor beta chain stems from a study of beta chain features in type 1 diabetes (dated by TCRdb to 2016 to 2018). Describing the broader study: Patients and healthy donors did not differ in mean age, gender distribution, total cell number or subset yield. A total of some 110 million sorted cells were examined across all samples, and the number of cells per subset was strongly correlated with RNA yield. The study compared the TCRB repertoires of sorted circulating CD4+ T cell subsets in recently diagnosed type 1 diabetes patients with those in matched healthy donors. Regulatory and stem cell-like memory subsets were isolated from only 8 patients and roughly eight healthy donors, whereas naive and central memory subsets came from all 28 donors.

Of note for this clone: There is no known antigen for this receptor. Per-base qualities were not stored, and no clone one base away is much larger.

Results and caveats for the whole study, not just this receptor: Because cDNA was sequenced instead of genomic DNA, activated cells with high expression could be over-represented, although the groups did not differ in activation or CD3 levels. Shorter templates might have been favored by PCR, but patient and control samples were amplified and corrected together, so both groups would have been affected equally by any skew. Only small numbers of individuals were included in the HLA sub-analyses, which left unresolved whether HLA type had any influence on TCRB rearrangement. The naive, central memory and regulatory TCRB repertoires appeared to resemble one another more closely among patients than among healthy donors. Fewer insertions and more nucleotide deletions at VDJ recombination sites were observed in patients with type 1 diabetes, implying thymic rearrangement abnormalities. Type 1 diabetes patients showed a moderate but significant shortening of TCRB CDR3 length in all four CD4+ subsets.

From each donor, a single peripheral blood sample of 100 to 150 mL on average was drawn into heparinised tubes. Using a panel that included CD45RO, CCR7, CD25, CD127, CD95 and CD27, naive, central memory, regulatory and stem cell-like memory CD4+ T cells were sorted on a BD FACSAria II. A purity above 98% was achieved for all sorted populations. PBMCs were isolated immediately by Lymphoprep density gradient centrifugation and stained directly without culture. So that batch effects would be minimized, each experiment stained and sorted samples in pairs, pairing one healthy donor with one patient. The High Capacity cDNA Reverse Transcription Kit was used to reverse transcribe all of the isolated RNA, meaning that expressed TCRB transcripts were what got sequenced. Naive, central memory and regulatory T cell samples underwent deep immunoSEQ sequencing, averaging approximately 3.5 million total reads per sample. After sorted cells were lysed in RLT buffer, RNA was extracted with DNase-treated RNeasy Micro or Mini kits, with the choice depending on cell number. To prevent cross-contamination, each cell subset was processed individually, whereas patient and healthy donor samples were processed jointly. Using the immunoSEQ multiplex PCR, TCRB sequences were amplified from cDNA into 87-bp fragments spanning the CDR3 region. Amplicons were sequenced on the Illumina HiSeq platform. In the original analysis: Synthetic template baselines were used to correct PCR bias computationally, reads within Hamming distance 2 were collapsed together, and singletons that could not be merged were discarded. By aligning reads against IMGT, V, D and J genes, CDR3 length, and insertions or deletions at six rearrangement sites were assigned. Within each subset, clonotype counts were normalized to the number of sorted cells before true diversity and Gini coefficients were calculated with the tcR R package. The overlap coefficient, calculated on TCRB nucleotide sequences, was used to measure repertoire sharing. The clones in this table, taken by TCRdb from immuneACCESS, are in-frame only. Not every clone is retained; where verified, under half of the shortfall comes from an unresolved V gene, and the cause of the rest is unknown. The DNA was the basis for D and trimming; V, J and clone size are from that table. This sample lists fewer than 150,000 clones; 6.9% were detected once. Together, the top ten hold about 1.4% of the sample.

Trimming removed 4 bases from V and 7 bases from J, leaving 13 bases between the germline ends. The CDR3 holds 13 amino acids from the cysteine to the phenylalanine. The only DNA kept is the CDR3, 39 bases in frame from the first base. CDR1 is given as LGHNA and CDR2 as YNFKEQ, both from the germline V gene. This receptor chain uses TRBV4-2 and TRBJ1-1; the D gene is perhaps TRBD1, on 6 matching bases. Input material: central memory CD4+ T cells from blood. The receptor was derived from a woman aged 25 to 45 in good health. The CDR3 region: CASSPEGGVEAFF. The nucleotide sequence reads TGTGCCAGCAGCCCAGAGGGGGGGGTTGAAGCTTTCTTT.